The entry that follows covers one T cell receptor (beta chain) sequence. Its specificity is unknown. A read error may account for a junction end that differs from germline. The data were obtained in a study of siplizumab effects on memory and regulatory T cells. Clones were read by immunoSEQ multiplex PCR, and TCRdb kept only the in-frame ones, dropping some. The table has 100,000 to 110,000 clones, about 95% seen once. CDR1 and CDR2 (germline): SEHNR, FQNEAQ (reference sequence). The CDR3 spans 11 residues. Study findings and constraints: Siplizumab produced a significant drop in alloreactive sequences attributable to unstimulated CD4+ memory cells. Major contributors to the alloresponse seemed to be naive T cells, which also appeared more diverse than memory cells.

This chain joins TRBV7-9 and TRBJ2-3, with D possibly TRBD2 on 6 matching bases. Sample: non-Treg CD4+ T cells sorted from blood. The clonotype originates from a human donor in good health. This CDR3 is CASSLGLGDSF. As DNA, the CDR3 is TGTGCCAGCAGCTTAGGTCTAGGGGACTCTTTT.